Included here is one T cell receptor (beta chain) sequence, with context. No antigen is known for it. No base qualities exist here, and no much larger clone lies one base off it. These data belong to a study of blood T cell repertoires in COVID-19 (dated by TCRdb to the early 2020s). Turning to the overall study: Samples from collaborators originated in the United States, Italy and Spain and spanned both the acute and convalescent phases of COVID-19. Deeply sampled blood TCRbeta repertoires from subjects exposed to, actively infected with, or recovered from COVID-19 were included in the dataset. The material from the prospective study consisted of cDNA or gDNA derived from T cells, B-cell-depleted T cells, or PBMCs. The repertoires were made available in a free public database intended to serve as a resource for research on the immune response to SARS-CoV-2. Where HLA class I and class II types were available, the types were taken from metadata supplied by the sample provider, not from assay-based typing. Nearly every sample came with metadata listing a de-identified subject ID, COVID-19 status, age in years and sex. Samples came from the ongoing ImmuneRACE study (first 160 participants) plus 1,254 subjects from 6 global collaborators.

Broader findings and caveats from the paper: How much clinical and demographic metadata was included differed by source and by participant, and the metadata was provided uncurated.

The CDR3 spans 14 residues, from the cysteine through the phenylalanine. The kept DNA is CDR3 alone, 42 bases in frame from the first base. Per the germline V gene (reference sequence), SGHNT is the CDR1 and YYREEE is the CDR2. The trim is 2 bases for V and 6 bases for J, with a gap of 14 bases between the germline ends. The collaborating institutions used their own protocols to collect whole blood in K2EDTA tubes. For TCRbeta analysis, collaborators shipped samples as frozen whole blood, isolated PBMCs, or DNA extracted from either of those sample types. TCRbeta CDR3 regions were amplified from genomic DNA by means of the immunoSEQ Assay, a bias-controlled multiplex PCR. Per the source publication's procedure: The number of nucleated cells in each sample was estimated from the amplification of reference gene primers within the assay. Sequence reads were collapsed and filtered to measure the absolute abundance of every unique TCRbeta CDR3 rearrangement. For each sample, productive Simpson clonality was calculated as the square root of Simpson's diversity index over productive rearrangements. In TCRdb, the immuneACCESS table is reduced to in-frame sequences with V and J assigned. These tables do not hold every clone; where another copy was compared, an unresolved V gene accounts for under half, and the others remain unexplained. The DNA was the basis for D and trimming; V, J and clone size are from that table. This sample gives 95,000 to 110,000 clones in total; roughly 84% of them show up just once. Approximately 4.1% of the sample lies in the top ten.

The sequence derives from a human donor in a cohort sampled during active COVID-19. The rearranged chain carries TRBV5-4 and TRBJ1-2; the D gene lacks a confident call. Sequenced input: peripheral blood. The DNA reads TGTGCCAGCAGCTTTGCCAGGTATCAGGATGGCTACACCTTC. The resulting protein is CASSFARYQDGYTF.